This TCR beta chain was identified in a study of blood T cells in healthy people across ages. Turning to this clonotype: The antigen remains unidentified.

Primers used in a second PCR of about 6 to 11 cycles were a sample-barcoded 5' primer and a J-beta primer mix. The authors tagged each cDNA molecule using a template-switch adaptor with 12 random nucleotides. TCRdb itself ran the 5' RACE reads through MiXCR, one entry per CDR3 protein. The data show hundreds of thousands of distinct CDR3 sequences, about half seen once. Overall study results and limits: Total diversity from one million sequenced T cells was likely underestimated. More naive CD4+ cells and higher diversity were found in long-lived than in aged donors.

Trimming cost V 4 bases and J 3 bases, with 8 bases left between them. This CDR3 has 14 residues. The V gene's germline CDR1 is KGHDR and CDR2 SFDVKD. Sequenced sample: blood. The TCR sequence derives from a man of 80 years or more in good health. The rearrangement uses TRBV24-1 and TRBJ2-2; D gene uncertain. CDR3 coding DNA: TGTGCCACCAGTGAACGAACACACACCGGGGAGCTGTTTTTT. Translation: CATSERTHTGELFF.